The subject of this entry is one TCR beta chain. Generated by immunoSEQ multiplex PCR, the TCRdb table keeps only in-frame clones and is missing some. The repertoire holds about 340,000 clones, with around 79% as singletons. This sample stems from a study of shared clonotypes between healthy human individuals. The V gene's germline CDR1 is SGHTA and CDR2 FQGNSA. This CDR3 has 17 residues. Losses at the gene ends were 2 bases for V and 7 bases for J; bases not matched to a gene: 12. This clonotype originated in a man younger than 45 in good health. The chain is built from TRBV7-2 and TRBJ1-5; 9 bases agree with TRBD1. Sequenced: memory CD4+ T cells sorted from blood. This sample's subset: CD45RA-negative fraction. For the CDR3, the DNA is TGTGCCAGCAGCTTAAGGGCAGGCGGGACAGGGAGCCAGCCCCAGCATTTT. Translated: CASSLRAGGTGSQPQHF.